This T cell receptor (beta chain) was sequenced for a study of blood T cell repertoires in COVID-19. Study-wide background: Samples of COVID-19 (acute and convalescent) were obtained from the United States, Italy and Spain. From T cells, B-cell-depleted T cells, or PBMCs came the material, which was cDNA or gDNA.

The CDR3 has 16 residues. Germline V CDR1 and CDR2: LGHNA, YNFKEQ. J lost 4 bases, V lost 1 base, and 8 bases had no gene match. Original methodology: Reference gene primer amplification yielded estimated nucleated cell counts. Sequencing used immunoSEQ multiplex PCR; TCRdb keeps in-frame clones, though not all of them. V and J calls and clone size follow that table, whereas D and trimming were derived from the DNA. This sample has 60,000 to 75,000 clones, with around 88% found just once. Source material: peripheral blood. The V call is TRBV4-2, the J call TRBJ1-2; 8 bases line up with TRBD1. This sequence was found in a woman older than 75 with acute or convalescent COVID-19. CDR3 nucleotides: TGTGCCAGCAGCCAAGGCAGGGGGCCTCACCCCTATGGCTACACCTTC. It codes for CASSQGRGPHPYGYTF.